This T cell receptor (beta chain) stems from a study of cytomegalovirus exposure and HLA in healthy donors. General study results and limits: Previous analysis showed most TCR beta V segments were productive about 90% or about 30% of the time.

Healthy bone marrow donors made up the donor group. 13 Jbeta primers and 60 Vbeta primers were used for the PCR. Original handling: The authors later counted around 80 million unique TCR beta chains, some 12 million of them shared. Here immunoSEQ multiplex PCR was the method, and the copy in TCRdb shows in-frame clones only, minus some. V, J and clone size reflect that table, while D and trimming were determined from the DNA. This table has 150,000 to 250,000 clones, less than 85% appearing once. This clone was found once. Its cognate antigen is unknown. V shed 6 bases, J shed 3 bases, and the junction held 2 bases outside the gene matches. Germline CDR1 MNHEY, CDR2 SVGAGI. This CDR3 spans 13 amino acids.

The chain employs TRBV6-5 and TRBJ1-5, with TRBD1 matching 7 bases. Material: PBMCs. This TCR was sampled from a girl aged 10 to 17 in good health and CMV-seropositive. The CDR3 DNA reads TGTGCCAGCAGCCAGGGGGACAATCAGCCCCAGCATTTT. Translation: CASSQGDNQPQHF.